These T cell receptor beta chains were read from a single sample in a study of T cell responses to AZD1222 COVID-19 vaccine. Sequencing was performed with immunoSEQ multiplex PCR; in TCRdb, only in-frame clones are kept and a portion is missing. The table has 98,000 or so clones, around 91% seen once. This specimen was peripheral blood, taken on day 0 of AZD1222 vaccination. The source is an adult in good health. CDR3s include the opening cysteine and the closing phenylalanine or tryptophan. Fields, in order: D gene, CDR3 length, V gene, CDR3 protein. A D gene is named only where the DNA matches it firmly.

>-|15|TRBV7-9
CASSSNIPLGTEAFF
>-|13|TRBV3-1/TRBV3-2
CASSLAAKNIQYF
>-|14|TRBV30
CAWTSGVGSYGYTF
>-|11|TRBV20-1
CSARDLEVVTF
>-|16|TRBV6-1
CASSERRGPYTDTQYF
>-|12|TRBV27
CASSLFGQPQHF
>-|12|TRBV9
CASSVGGNTIYF
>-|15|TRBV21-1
CASSKGTDSNQPQHF
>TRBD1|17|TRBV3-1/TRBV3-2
CASSQTTRDRGRETQYF
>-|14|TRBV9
CASSAWGGLNEQFF
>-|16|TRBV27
CASSLLQGRDNSPLHF
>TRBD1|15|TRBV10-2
CASSEEAGGNYGYTF
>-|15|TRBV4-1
CASRDQGTSTDTQYF
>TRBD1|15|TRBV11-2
CASSNIGTGLTEAFF
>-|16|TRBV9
CASSAPDKAPTDTQYF
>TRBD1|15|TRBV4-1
CASSQVGQANQPQHF
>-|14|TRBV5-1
CASRRQVNNSPLHF
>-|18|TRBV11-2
CASRRDGQGIVGGIGYTF
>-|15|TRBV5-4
CASSRSGGFTDTQYF
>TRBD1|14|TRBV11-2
CASRPSGQGYEQYF
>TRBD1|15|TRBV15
CATSSSGGGKNIQYF
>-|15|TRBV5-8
CASSLLAGGNQPQHF
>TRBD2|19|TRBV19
CASSSFGWGGGRSTDTQYF
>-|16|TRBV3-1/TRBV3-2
CASSPSLESWGNEAFF
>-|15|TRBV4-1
CASSPRTDRPKEAFF
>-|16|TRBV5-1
CASSPSVGGSGNTIYF
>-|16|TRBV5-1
CASSLTDSSSYNEQFF
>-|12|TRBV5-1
CASSYSTYGYTF
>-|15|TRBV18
CASSPGTGSNQPQHF
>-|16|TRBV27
CASSLEGRGESYEQYF
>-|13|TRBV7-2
CASSEQGDYGYTF
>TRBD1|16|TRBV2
CASSEVDRAPYNEQFF
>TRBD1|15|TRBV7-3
CASSQGTGSPTEAFF
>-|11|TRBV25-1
CASSDGTAQYF
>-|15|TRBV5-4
CASRAGTVEGETQYF
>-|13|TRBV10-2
CASSLGYSYEQYF
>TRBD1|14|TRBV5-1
CASTPKTGGEEAFF
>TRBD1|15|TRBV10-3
CAISTGGESGNTIYF
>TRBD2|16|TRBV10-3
CAIRETGGGGTDTQYF
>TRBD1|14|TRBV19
CASSRTGVLGGYTF
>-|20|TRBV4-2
CASSRRDLAGISRGNEKLFF
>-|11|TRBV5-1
CASSLGGEAFF
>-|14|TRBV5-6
CASSLTGLNEKLFF
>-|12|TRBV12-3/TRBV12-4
CASSPWVGELFF
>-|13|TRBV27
CASTSGMGETQYF
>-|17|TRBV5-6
CASSLGAGPGLNTEAFF
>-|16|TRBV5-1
CASSLGEDGSNQPQHF
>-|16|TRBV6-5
CASSYWTGGAQETQYF
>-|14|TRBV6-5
CASSRGRGTGELFF